This T cell receptor beta chain was sequenced for a study of low-dose radiotherapy and immunotherapy resistance in tumors (dated by TCRdb to the early 2020s). A note on the overall study: In Cohort 1, each fraction delivered 0.5 Gy every 2 weeks, and the prescribed total PTV dose was 6.5 Gy. Patients in Cohort 2 were given 1 Gy per fraction every two weeks, for a total of 13 Gy across 26 weeks. Randomization of trial participants into treatment groups was not performed. Intravenous cyclophosphamide at 200 mg/m2 was administered every two weeks, one day ahead of each radiation and immunotherapy administration. Patients were given nivolumab as a 240 mg flat dose every two weeks and ipilimumab at 1 mg/kg every six weeks, with both drugs delivered intravenously. Starting on cycle 1 day 1, patients took 300 mg of aspirin by mouth once a day for four cycles. Eight patients were included in the translational analysis: three from the first dose cohort and the first five from the second dose cohort.

The time point label here, explained by the study, means: before trial treatment. The donors took part in RACIN, a single-arm, phase I, dose-escalation trial that combined nivolumab, ipilimumab, aspirin, low-dose cyclophosphamide and low-dose radiotherapy. Patients were eligible if they had advanced solid tumors that were TIL-negative. CDR1 SGHDN and CDR2 FVKESK were looked up in the germline V gene. CDR3 length: 15 amino acids, cysteine to phenylalanine. The entry retains the CDR3 DNA only, 45 bases that are in frame from base 1. V loses 4 bases at its end and J loses 5 bases; junction bases beyond the gene matches: 8. This clonotype was observed many times. The target of this receptor is not known. The input lacks base qualities; no much larger clone sits a single base away. The data were produced on an Illumina HiSeq 2500. First-strand cDNA was synthesized using Superscript III and a set of TRAV- and TRBV-specific primers, so that both TCRalpha and TCRbeta chains were covered. TCRs were amplified for 20 to 25 PCR cycles with Phusion, using a constant-region primer paired with the adapter attached to the V primers. The isolated mRNA was amplified using the MessageAmp II aRNA Amplification Kit, with in vitro transcription performed for approximately 15 hours at 37 degrees C. The Dynabeads mRNA DIRECT Purification Kit was used to isolate mRNA for TCR sequencing. A second roughly 25-cycle Phusion PCR added indexed Illumina adapters, and products were purified with AMPure XP beads. For the original study's pipeline: Custom Perl scripts were used to pool TCR sequences that encoded the same protein, to remove out-of-frame sequences, and to calculate the abundance of each clonotype. Any TCR sequence supported by only a single read was excluded from analysis. Among the metrics used to describe the repertoires were Shannon entropy, Gini index, clonality, richness, and the frequency of TCRs shared between repertoires. Using fastp trimming at Q25 and MiXCR clonotype assembly, TCRdb reanalyzed the public sequencing data and kept in-frame beta chains. CDR3 protein sequences are deduplicated, and each keeps its most common genes and DNA. The V and J calls come from TCRdb's annotation, not from the publication. The sample table records approximately 84,000 distinct CDR3 sequences; over 15% of these occur just once. The top ten clones comprise approximately 2.8% of the sample.

The starting material was PBMCs, obtained before treatment. This TCR derives from a male donor with prostate cancer. The rearrangement joined TRBV14 to TRBJ2-5; 9 central bases correspond to TRBD2. Read as DNA, the sequence is TGTGCCAGCAGCCCCCCAGCGGGGGGTGTGGAGACCCAGTACTTC. This is translated as CASSPPAGGVETQYF.